This T cell receptor beta chain is from a study of cytomegalovirus exposure and HLA in healthy donors. In the case of this clone: Its target is not known.

PCR employed 60 Vbeta and 13 Jbeta primers. Some clones are missing from TCRdb's copy, which holds only in-frame ones; the method was immunoSEQ multiplex PCR. The sample holds more than 95,000 clones; over 65% are singletons and the top ten take about 3.4%. Notes on the study in general: As immune exposure information, only CMV serostatus was available.

Germline V gives CDR1 SEHNR, CDR2 FQNEAQ (reference sequence). This CDR3 contains 14 residues. The V end lost 6 bases, the J end lost 2 bases, and 10 bases lay between the germline ends. The chain recombines TRBV7-9 with TRBJ1-4, with a tentative D call TRBD1 (5 bases). The source of this sequence is a man aged 30 to 45 in good health and CMV-seronegative. Input material: PBMCs. The DNA for the CDR3 is TGTGCCAGCAGTACCGCAGGGACTAATGAAAAACTGTTTTTT. It codes for CASSTAGTNEKLFF.